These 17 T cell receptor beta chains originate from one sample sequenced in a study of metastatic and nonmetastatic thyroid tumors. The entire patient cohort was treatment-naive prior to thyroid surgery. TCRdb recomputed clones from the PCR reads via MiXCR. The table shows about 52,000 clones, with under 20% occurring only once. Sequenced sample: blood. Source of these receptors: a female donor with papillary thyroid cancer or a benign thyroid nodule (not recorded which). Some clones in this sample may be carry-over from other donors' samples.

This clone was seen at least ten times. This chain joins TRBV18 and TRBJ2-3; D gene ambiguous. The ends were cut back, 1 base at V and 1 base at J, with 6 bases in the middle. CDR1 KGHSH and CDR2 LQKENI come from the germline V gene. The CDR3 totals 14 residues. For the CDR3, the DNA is TGTGCCAGCTCACCACAAAAAGGCACAGATACGCAGTATTTT. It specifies CASSPQKGTDTQYF.

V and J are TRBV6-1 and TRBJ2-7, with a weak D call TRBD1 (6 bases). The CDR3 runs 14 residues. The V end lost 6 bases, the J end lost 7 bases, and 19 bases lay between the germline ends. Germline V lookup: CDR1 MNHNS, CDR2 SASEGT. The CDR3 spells CASRKQGFLVEQYF. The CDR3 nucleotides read TGTGCCAGCAGGAAACAGGGATTTTTGGTGGAGCAGTACTTC.

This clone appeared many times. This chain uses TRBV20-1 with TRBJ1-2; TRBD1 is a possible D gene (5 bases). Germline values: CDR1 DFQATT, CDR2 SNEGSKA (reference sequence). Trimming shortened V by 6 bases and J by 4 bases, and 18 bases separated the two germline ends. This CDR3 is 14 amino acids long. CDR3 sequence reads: CSAATATDLYGYTF. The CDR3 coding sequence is TGCAGTGCCGCAACCGCGACAGACCTCTATGGCTACACCTTC.

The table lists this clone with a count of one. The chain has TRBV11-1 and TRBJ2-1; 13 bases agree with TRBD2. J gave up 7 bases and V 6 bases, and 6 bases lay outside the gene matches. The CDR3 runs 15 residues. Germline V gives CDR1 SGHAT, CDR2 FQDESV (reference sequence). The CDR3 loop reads CASRLAGGPSNEQFF. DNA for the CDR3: TGTGCCAGCAGACTAGCGGGAGGGCCAAGTAATGAGCAGTTCTTC.

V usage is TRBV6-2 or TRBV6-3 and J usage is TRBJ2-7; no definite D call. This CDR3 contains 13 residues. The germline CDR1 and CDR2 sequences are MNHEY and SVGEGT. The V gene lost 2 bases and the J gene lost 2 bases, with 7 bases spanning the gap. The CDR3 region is CASSYTETYEQYV. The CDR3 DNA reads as TGTGCCAGCAGTTACACAGAGACCTACGAGCAGTACGTC.

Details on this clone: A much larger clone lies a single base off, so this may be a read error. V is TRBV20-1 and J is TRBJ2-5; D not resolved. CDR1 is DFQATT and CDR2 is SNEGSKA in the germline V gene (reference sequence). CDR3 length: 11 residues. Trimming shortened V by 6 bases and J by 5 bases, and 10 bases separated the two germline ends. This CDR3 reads CSANTGETQYF. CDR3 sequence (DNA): TGCAGTGCCAACACGGGTGAGACCCAGTACTTC.

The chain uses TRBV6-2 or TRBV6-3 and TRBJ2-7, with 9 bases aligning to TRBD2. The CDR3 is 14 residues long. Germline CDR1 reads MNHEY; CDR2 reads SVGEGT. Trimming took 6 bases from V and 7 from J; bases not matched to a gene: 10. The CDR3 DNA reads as TGTGCCAGCAGATCTAGCGGGACCCTGGGGGAGCAGTACTTC. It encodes CASRSSGTLGEQYF.

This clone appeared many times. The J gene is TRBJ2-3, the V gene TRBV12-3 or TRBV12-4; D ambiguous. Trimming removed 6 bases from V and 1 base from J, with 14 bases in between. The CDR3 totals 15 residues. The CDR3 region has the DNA TGTGCCAGCAGCCAGATACAAGGCCGCACAGATACGCAGTATTTT. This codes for CASSQIQGRTDTQYF.

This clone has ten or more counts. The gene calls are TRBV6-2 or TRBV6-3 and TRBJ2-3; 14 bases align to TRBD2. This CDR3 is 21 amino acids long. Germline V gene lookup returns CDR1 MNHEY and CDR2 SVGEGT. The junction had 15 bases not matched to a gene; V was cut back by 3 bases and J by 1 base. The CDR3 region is CASSYRLGLAGGEGGTDTQYF. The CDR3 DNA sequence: TGTGCCAGCAGTTATCGACTCGGACTAGCGGGAGGTGAGGGAGGCACAGATACGCAGTATTTT.

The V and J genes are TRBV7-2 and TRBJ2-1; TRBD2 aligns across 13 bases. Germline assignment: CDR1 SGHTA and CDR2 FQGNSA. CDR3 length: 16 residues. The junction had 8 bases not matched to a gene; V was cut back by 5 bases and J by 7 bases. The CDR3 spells CASSIPLAGGLNEQFF. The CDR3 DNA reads TGTGCCAGCAGCATACCACTAGCGGGAGGGTTAAATGAGCAGTTCTTC. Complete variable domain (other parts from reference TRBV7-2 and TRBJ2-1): GAGVSQSPSNKVTEKGKDVELRCDPISGHTALYWYRQSLGQGLEFLIYFQGNSAPDKSGLPSDRFSAERTGGSVSTLTIQRTQQEDSAVYLCASSIPLAGGLNEQFFGPGTRLTVL.

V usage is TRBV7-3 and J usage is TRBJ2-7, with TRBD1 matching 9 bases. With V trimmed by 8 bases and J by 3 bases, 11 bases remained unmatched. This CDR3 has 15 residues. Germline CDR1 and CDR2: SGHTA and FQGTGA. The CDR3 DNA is TGTGCCAGCGCCCCGGGACAGGGTATCGACTACGAGCAGTACTTC. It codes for CASAPGQGIDYEQYF.

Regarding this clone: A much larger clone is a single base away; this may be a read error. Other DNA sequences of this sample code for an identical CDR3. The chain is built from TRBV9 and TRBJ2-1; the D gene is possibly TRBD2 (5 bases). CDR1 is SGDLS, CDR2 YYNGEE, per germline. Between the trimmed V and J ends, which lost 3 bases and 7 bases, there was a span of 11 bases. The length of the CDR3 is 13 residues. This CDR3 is CASSATGGNEQFF. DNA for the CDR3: TGTGCCAGCAGCGCTACCGGAGGAAATGAGCAGTTCTTC.

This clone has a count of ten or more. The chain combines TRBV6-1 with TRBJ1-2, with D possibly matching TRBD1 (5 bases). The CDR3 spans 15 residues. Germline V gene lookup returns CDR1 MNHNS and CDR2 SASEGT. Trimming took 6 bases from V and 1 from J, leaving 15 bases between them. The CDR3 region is CASSTGGRSNYGYTF. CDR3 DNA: TGTGCCAGCAGCACCGGGGGGAGGAGTAACTATGGCTACACCTTC.

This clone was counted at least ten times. CDR3 region: CAAPDRANTEAFF. In nucleotides, the CDR3 is TGTGCCGCCCCAGACAGGGCGAACACTGAAGCTTTCTTT. The chain recombines TRBV6-1 with TRBJ1-1, with TRBD1 matching over 7 bases. The CDR3 covers 13 residues. With 11 bases clipped from V and 1 base from J, the junction kept 7 bases outside the gene matches. CDR1 MNHNS and CDR2 SASEGT come from the germline V gene.

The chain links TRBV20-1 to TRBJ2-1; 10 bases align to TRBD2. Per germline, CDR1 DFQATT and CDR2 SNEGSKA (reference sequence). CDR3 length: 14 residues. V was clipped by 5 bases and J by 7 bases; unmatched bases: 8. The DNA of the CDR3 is TGCAGTGCTTCTCTAGCGGGGGTTATGAATGAGCAGTTCTTC. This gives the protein CSASLAGVMNEQFF.

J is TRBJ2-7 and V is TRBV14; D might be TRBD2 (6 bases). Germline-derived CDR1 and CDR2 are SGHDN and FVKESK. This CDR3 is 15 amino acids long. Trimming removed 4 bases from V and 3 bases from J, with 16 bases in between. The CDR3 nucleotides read TGTGCCAGCAGCCCTTGGAGGGGATCGAACTACGAGCAGTACTTC. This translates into CASSPWRGSNYEQYF.

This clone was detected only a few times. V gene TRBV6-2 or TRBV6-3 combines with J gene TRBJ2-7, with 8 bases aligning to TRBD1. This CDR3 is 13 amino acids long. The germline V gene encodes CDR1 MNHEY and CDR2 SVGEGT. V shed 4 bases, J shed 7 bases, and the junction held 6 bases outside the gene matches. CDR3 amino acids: CASSWTGQMEQYF. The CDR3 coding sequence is TGTGCCAGCAGTTGGACAGGGCAAATGGAGCAGTACTTC.